This T cell receptor (beta chain) was profiled in a study of STAT5B mutations in CD4+ large granular lymphocyte leukemia. General study points: CD4-sorted patient repertoires seemed more clonal than healthy CD4+ repertoires. Without HLA matching, higher CD4+ than CD8+ T-LGLL clonality could reflect small sample size. Main leukemic clonotypes were patient-specific, but approximately 27% appeared at low frequency elsewhere.

Sequencing was performed with immunoSEQ multiplex PCR; in TCRdb, only in-frame clones are kept and a portion is missing. The sample yields over 30,000 clones, approximately 82% seen once. Worth noting for this clone: What it binds is not known.

The receptor's source is a human donor in good health. Sequencing used CD4+ T cells from blood buffy coats.

CDR3 bases: TGTGCCAGCAGGCCACTACAGGGTCACTATGGCTACACCTTC. Amino acids: CASRPLQGHYGYTF. The genes are TRBV7-9 and TRBJ1-2; possible D gene TRBD1, 6 bases. In germline, CDR1 is SEHNR, CDR2 FQNEAQ (reference sequence). The CDR3 length is 14 residues. V lost 6 bases and J lost 3, with 14 bases in between.